This TCR beta chain appears in the sequencing data of a study of identifying expanded T cells in peripheral blood. Points from the study as a whole: Over approximately two and four weeks, about 16 and 20 clones changed, versus more than 1 between replicates. Across healthy donors, higher total template counts meant significantly greater approximately two-week count variance.

Regarding this clone: Its antigen remains unidentified.

Here immunoSEQ multiplex PCR was the method, and the copy in TCRdb shows in-frame clones only, minus some. The table shows some 100,000 clones, with around 90% occurring only once. V lost 3 bases and J lost 5, with 17 bases in between. The CDR3 runs to 16 residues. CDR1 SEHNR and CDR2 FQNEAQ come from the germline V gene (reference sequence). During the collection period, no donor immune events like infections were recorded. The V gene is TRBV7-9, the J gene TRBJ2-1; no clear D gene. The receptor was isolated from a person aged 18 to 70 in good health. The specimen was blood. The CDR3 DNA reads TGTGCCAGCAGCTTGGTCCGGCGATCAGGAGACAATGAGCAGTTCTTC. Its translation: CASSLVRRSGDNEQFF.